This T cell receptor beta chain was recorded in a study of cytomegalovirus exposure and HLA in healthy donors. General observations from the study: The availability of immune exposure information extended only to CMV serostatus. One cluster of highly shared sequence variants probably arose as a sequencing artifact.

The primer mix had 60 Vbeta and 13 Jbeta primers. Profiling relied on immunoSEQ multiplex PCR, and the TCRdb table lists in-frame clones only, not all of them. The sample comprises approximately 160,000 clones, about 65% of which are singletons, and approximately 4.5% rests with the top ten. V gave up 3 bases and J gave up 2 bases; unmatched junction bases: 5. CDR3 length: 14 residues. CDR1 and CDR2 (germline): SGDLS, YYNGEE. This cohort consisted of healthy bone marrow donors. This clone showed up just a few times. Its antigen is unknown. The TCR originated in a woman aged 18-29 years in good health and CMV-seropositive. Sequencing was performed on PBMCs. This chain links TRBV9 with TRBJ2-7, with 7 bases aligning to TRBD1. The DNA of the CDR3 is TGTGCCAGCAGCGACGGACAGGAAACCTACGAGCAGTACTTC. This translates into CASSDGQETYEQYF.